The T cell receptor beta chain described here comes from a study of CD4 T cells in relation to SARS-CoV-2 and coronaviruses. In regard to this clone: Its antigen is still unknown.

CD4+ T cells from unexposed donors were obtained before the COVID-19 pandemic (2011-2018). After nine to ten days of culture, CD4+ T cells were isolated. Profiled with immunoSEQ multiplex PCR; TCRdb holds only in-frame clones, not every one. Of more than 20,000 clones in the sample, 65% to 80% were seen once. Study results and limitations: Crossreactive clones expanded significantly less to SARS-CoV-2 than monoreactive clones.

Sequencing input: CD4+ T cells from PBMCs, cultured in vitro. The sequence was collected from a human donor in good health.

The CDR3 DNA follows: TGTGCCAGCAGCCCGGGGACGAACTATGGCTACACCTTC. This sequence encodes CASSPGTNYGYTF. V and J are TRBV3-1 (or the pseudogene TRBV3-2) and TRBJ1-2; possibly TRBD1 for D (5 bases). V dropped 4 bases and J dropped 2 bases, with 8 bases sitting between them. Germline assignment: CDR1 LGHDT and CDR2 YNNKEL (reference sequence). CDR3 length: 13 amino acids.